Listed here are 17 T cell receptor beta chains from one sample, sequenced in a study of cytomegalovirus exposure and HLA in healthy donors. The study ran its PCR with 60 Vbeta and 13 Jbeta primers. Measured with immunoSEQ multiplex PCR; TCRdb has only the in-frame clones, and not every one. The sample includes some 130,000 clones, approximately 80% of them seen just once. The sample was PBMCs. These receptors came from a man aged 50-59 years in good health and CMV-seronegative.

The chain links TRBV7-2 to TRBJ2-7, with 9 bases that match TRBD1. The V gene end was trimmed by 5 bases and the J gene end by 0 bases; junction bases not matched to a gene: 5. The CDR3 length is 15 residues. CDR1 is SGHTA and CDR2 is FQGNSA in the germline V gene. CDR3 region: CASSTGGGYSYEQYF. DNA for the CDR3: TGTGCCAGCAGCACAGGGGGCGGTTACTCCTACGAGCAGTACTTC.

V is TRBV9 and J is TRBJ2-3; no clear D gene. The CDR3 is 14 amino acids. Germline V gives CDR1 SGDLS, CDR2 YYNGEE. Trimming took 5 bases from V and 1 from J, leaving 11 bases between them. The CDR3 reads CASSFLLGTDTQYF. For the CDR3, the DNA is TGTGCCAGCAGTTTCCTACTCGGCACAGATACGCAGTATTTT.

A single count supports this clone. J is TRBJ2-5 and V is TRBV5-1, with a tentative D call TRBD1 (5 bases). The J call is doubtful: the DNA matches TRBJ2-7 better. The CDR3 has 12 amino acids. Per germline, CDR1 SGHRS and CDR2 YFSETQ. This chain's CDR3 is CASSRDSYEQYF. The CDR3 nucleotides read TGCGCCAGCAGCCGCGACAGTTACGAGCAGTACTTC.

The rearrangement links TRBV28 to TRBJ2-7; possible D gene TRBD2, 5 bases. Germline V gene lookup returns CDR1 MDHEN and CDR2 SYDVKM. With 5 bases removed from V and 5 bases from J, the gap between germline ends came to 19 bases. This CDR3 spans 15 amino acids. CDR3 amino acids: CASSPSRGGPNEQYF. The CDR3 DNA reads as TGTGCCAGCAGTCCCTCCCGCGGAGGACCGAACGAGCAGTACTTC.

The gene calls are TRBV5-1 and TRBJ2-3; a possible D gene is TRBD1 (6 bases). Deletions cut 3 bases from V and 0 bases from J, with 11 bases between. In germline, CDR1 is SGHRS, CDR2 YFSETQ. The CDR3 runs 15 residues. The DNA for the CDR3 is TGCGCCAGCAGCTCCGGACAGACGAGCACAGATACGCAGTATTTT. This translates into CASSSGQTSTDTQYF.

The CDR3 DNA reads TGTGCCAGCAGCCTACAGCCCGAAGGGGGTTACGAGCAGTACTTC. Its translation: CASSLQPEGGYEQYF. This chain joins TRBV7-6 and TRBJ2-7, with D perhaps TRBD1 (6 bases). This CDR3 region has 15 residues. Trimming removed 5 bases at V and 4 bases at J, with 18 bases between. Germline V CDR1 and CDR2: SGHVS, FNYEAQ.

This clone was found once. The chain recombines TRBV11-1 with TRBJ2-5, with TRBD1 as a possible D gene (6 bases). The CDR3 totals 12 residues. V lost 6 bases and J lost 6, with 11 bases in between. Germline V gene sequence: CDR1 SGHAT, CDR2 FQDESV (reference sequence). CDR3 sequence: CASSTGTKTQYF. The CDR3 region has the DNA TGTGCCAGCAGTACAGGGACAAAGACCCAGTACTTC.

This chain links TRBV5-1 with TRBJ2-2; 11 bases match TRBD1. The CDR3 consists of 16 residues. Unmatched junction bases numbered 5, after V lost 4 bases and J lost 3 bases. Germline assignment: CDR1 SGHRS and CDR2 YFSETQ. The CDR3 here is CASSPGQGAYTGELFF. The CDR3 nucleotides are TGCGCCAGCAGCCCAGGACAGGGGGCTTACACCGGGGAGCTGTTTTTT.

This clone was seen a handful of times. The V gene is TRBV9, the J gene TRBJ2-2; 7 positions match TRBD2. CDR3 length: 15 amino acids. Trimming removed 3 bases from V and 2 bases from J; junction bases left unmatched: 4. Germline-derived CDR1 and CDR2 are SGDLS and YYNGEE. The CDR3 here is CASSALADNTGELFF. CDR3 in DNA: TGTGCCAGCAGCGCCCTAGCGGATAACACCGGGGAGCTGTTTTTT.

J is TRBJ1-6 and V is TRBV9, with D possibly being TRBD1 (5 bases). Germline CDR1 is SGDLS and CDR2 is YYNGEE. The CDR3 is 15 residues long. Trimming took off 3 bases at V and 11 bases at J, with 18 bases between the two ends. The CDR3 protein is CASSATGQGAPPLHF. In DNA, the CDR3 is TGTGCCAGCAGCGCTACAGGTCAGGGCGCCCCACCCCTCCACTTT.

The J gene is TRBJ1-5, the V gene TRBV7-2, with TRBD1 matching 8 bases. This CDR3 comprises 14 residues. Per the germline V gene, CDR1 is SGHTA and CDR2 is FQGNSA. Trimming took 6 bases from V and 2 from J; bases not matched to a gene: 3. Here the CDR3 reads CASRPQGGNQPQHF. The CDR3 region has the DNA TGTGCCAGCAGACCACAGGGGGGCAATCAGCCCCAGCATTTT.

This chain links TRBV18 with TRBJ2-1, with D maybe TRBD1 (6 bases). The germline CDR1 and CDR2 sequences are KGHSH and LQKENI. This CDR3 comprises 15 residues. Trimming cost V 6 bases and J 7 bases, with 19 bases left between them. CDR3 sequence: CASSPRVGTQNEQFF. The CDR3 nucleotides are TGTGCCAGCTCCCCCAGGGTGGGGACACAGAATGAGCAGTTCTTC.

The V call is TRBV30, the J call TRBJ1-4; no reliable D call. CDR3 length: 16 residues. The V and J ends lost 4 bases and 0 bases respectively, with 15 bases between them. The germline CDR1 and CDR2 sequences are GTSNPN and SVGIG (reference sequence). CDR3 DNA sequence: TGTGCCTGGAACTCGAGGACTAACCCAACTAATGAAAAACTGTTTTTT. It specifies CAWNSRTNPTNEKLFF.

V and J are TRBV19 and TRBJ1-5; a weak D match, TRBD1 (5 bases). The V gene's germline CDR1 is LNHDA and CDR2 SQIVND (reference sequence). Deletions cut 9 bases from V and 9 bases from J, with 30 bases between. CDR3 length equals 17 residues. CDR3 residues: CASQYNVRQERRGPQHF. CDR3 DNA: TGTGCCAGCCAGTATAATGTACGGCAAGAGCGTAGGGGGCCCCAGCATTTT.

The J gene is TRBJ2-5, the V gene TRBV7-8; D might be TRBD2 (6 bases). Gene TRBJ2-7 matches the end of the DNA better, so the J call may be wrong. This CDR3 is 14 amino acids long. Germline lookup yields CDR1 SGHVS and CDR2 FQNEAQ. The CDR3 DNA is TGTGCCAGCACGTTCGGGCGGGACCCTTCCGAGCAGTACTTC. Its protein is CASTFGRDPSEQYF.

The chain links TRBV7-9 to TRBJ1-4; possible D gene TRBD1, 6 bases. V lost 3 bases and J 6 bases, leaving 20 bases between the germline ends. Germline CDR1 SEHNR, CDR2 FQNEAQ (reference sequence). This CDR3 spans 17 amino acids. CDR3 sequence reads: CASSFRQEIRSYEKLFF. The CDR3, as DNA: TGTGCCAGCAGCTTCCGACAGGAAATAAGGTCATATGAAAAACTGTTTTTT.

This clone has just one count. The chain combines TRBV7-8 with TRBJ2-3; D unclear. V was cut by 7 bases and J by 5 bases, with 10 bases left in between. Germline values: CDR1 SGHVS, CDR2 FQNEAQ. The CDR3 has 12 amino acids. The chain's CDR3 is CASTEIVDTQYF. The CDR3 bases are TGTGCCAGCACGGAGATTGTAGATACGCAGTATTTT.